These 17 T cell receptor beta chains came from one sample sequenced in a study of blood T cell repertoires in COVID-19. Clones were sequenced by immunoSEQ multiplex PCR, and TCRdb holds only the in-frame ones, with some missing. Of some 230,000 clones in the sample, roughly four fifths were seen once. Source material: peripheral blood. The receptor source for this set is a woman aged 30 to 39 who had recovered from COVID-19.

V usage is TRBV30 and J usage is TRBJ2-1; a weak D match, TRBD2 (6 bases). Germline assignment: CDR1 GTSNPN and CDR2 SVGIG (reference sequence). V lost 0 bases, J lost 8 bases, and 20 bases lay in between. CDR3 length equals 16 residues. The CDR3 sequence is CAWSVGGLVVTDEQFF. The CDR3 region has the DNA TGTGCCTGGAGTGTGGGGGGATTAGTGGTTACCGATGAGCAGTTCTTC. Based on the CDR3 plus reference TRBV30 and TRBJ2-1, the full variable domain is SQTIHQWPATLVQPVGSPLSLECTVEGTSNPNLYWYRQAAGRGLQLLFYSVGIGQISSEVPQNLSASRPQDRQFILSSKKLLLSDSGFYLCAWSVGGLVVTDEQFFGPGTRLTVL.

J is TRBJ2-7 and V is TRBV4-1; 10 nucleotides match TRBD2. This CDR3 has 15 residues. Looked up from germline, CDR1 is MGHRA and CDR2 is YSYEKL. V lost 3 bases and J lost 5; bases outside the gene matches: 7. The CDR3 region is CASSQNSGRFDEQYF. The CDR3 DNA sequence: TGCGCCAGCAGCCAGAATAGCGGGAGGTTCGACGAGCAGTACTTC.

The sample holds one count of this clone. V gene TRBV28 combines with J gene TRBJ2-5; tentative D call: TRBD1 (6 bases). The CDR3 is made up of 14 amino acids. V lost 1 base, J lost 4 bases, and 10 bases lay in between. Per the germline V gene, CDR1 is MDHEN and CDR2 is SYDVKM. Here the CDR3 DNA reads TGTGCCAGCAGTTTATTACAGGGAAGAGAGACCCAGTACTTC. Encoded protein: CASSLLQGRETQYF.

The J gene is TRBJ2-5, the V gene TRBV6-2 or TRBV6-3; D is possibly TRBD1 (6 bases). Germline loops: CDR1 MNHEY, CDR2 SVGEGT. The V end was cut by 4 bases, the J end by 4 bases, with 16 bases between. This CDR3 contains 15 residues. In nucleotides, the CDR3 is TGTGCCAGCAGTTCCGCTTTGGGGGCGCGAGAGACCCAGTACTTC. Protein sequence: CASSSALGARETQYF.

J is TRBJ2-1 and V is TRBV7-3; tentative D call: TRBD1 (6 bases). Germline CDR1 reads SGHTA; CDR2 reads FQGTGA. The CDR3 is 15 residues long. V lost 5 bases, J lost 4 bases, and 15 bases lay in between. This chain's CDR3 is CASSRGRTEYNEQFF. CDR3 nucleotides: TGTGCCAGCAGCCGTGGAAGGACAGAGTACAATGAGCAGTTCTTC.

The chain is built from TRBV5-4 and TRBJ2-5, with TRBD1 matching 7 bases. The junction had 9 bases not matched to a gene; V was cut back by 3 bases and J by 1 base. CDR1 is SGHNT, CDR2 YYREEE, per germline (reference sequence). This CDR3 is 16 amino acids long. Here the CDR3 reads CASSWDHGTAQETQYF. In nucleotides, the CDR3 is TGTGCCAGCAGCTGGGACCACGGGACAGCCCAAGAGACCCAGTACTTC.

V usage is TRBV29-1 and J usage is TRBJ2-3; 10 nucleotides line up with TRBD2. The junction had 10 bases not matched to a gene; V was cut back by 4 bases and J by 6 bases. There are 15 residues in the CDR3. CDR1 is SQVTM and CDR2 is ANQGSEA in the germline V gene. The chain's CDR3 is CSVGSPSGSGDTQYF. The DNA of the CDR3 is TGCAGCGTTGGGTCCCCTAGCGGGAGCGGGGATACGCAGTATTTT.

J is TRBJ1-4 and V is TRBV5-4; 9 bases line up with TRBD1. The CDR3 extends over 14 amino acids. CDR1 and CDR2 from the germline V gene are SGHNT and YYREEE (reference sequence). With 7 bases clipped from V and 6 bases from J, the junction kept 7 bases outside the gene matches. The CDR3 sequence is CASSLQGADEKLFF. The DNA for the CDR3 is TGTGCCAGCTCGTTACAGGGGGCCGATGAAAAACTGTTTTTT. Full variable domain (missing parts from reference TRBV5-4 and TRBJ1-4): ETGVTQSPTHLIKTRGQQVTLRCSSQSGHNTVSWYQQALGQGPQFIFQYYREEENGRGNFPPRFSGLQFPNYSSELNVNALELDDSALYLCASSLQGADEKLFFGSGTQLSVL.

J is TRBJ2-7 and V is TRBV6-4; tentative D call: TRBD1 (5 bases). This CDR3 has 15 amino acids. V lost 2 bases and J 0 bases, leaving 11 bases between the germline ends. Germline CDR1 reads MRHNA; CDR2 reads SNTAGT. CDR3 DNA sequence: TGTGCCAGCAGTGACGGCAGGGCAAGCTCCTACGAGCAGTACTTC. Translated: CASSDGRASSYEQYF.

The DNA of the CDR3 is TGCGCCAGCAGCCAAGTTCCAGGGGGCGGCGAAAAACTGTTTTTT. Translating it yields CASSQVPGGGEKLFF. V gene TRBV4-1 combines with J gene TRBJ1-4; TRBD1 aligns across 8 bases. CDR1 and CDR2 from the germline V gene are MGHRA and YSYEKL. The CDR3 sequence is 15 residues long. J gave up 8 bases and V 1 base, and 6 bases lay outside the gene matches.

This clone was found a few times. The chain employs TRBV18 and TRBJ2-7; no clear D gene. Germline CDR1 KGHSH, CDR2 LQKENI. There are 14 residues in the CDR3. V lost 6 bases, J lost 1 base, and 13 bases lay in between. CDR3 DNA: TGTGCCAGCTCGCAAGCGTTCAATTCCTACGAGCAGTACTTC. Translating gives CASSQAFNSYEQYF.

This rearrangement joins TRBV15 to TRBJ1-5; D uncertain. Germline V gives CDR1 LNHNV, CDR2 YYDKDF (reference sequence). V lost 6 bases to trimming and J lost 7 bases, with 10 bases between them. The CDR3 extends over 12 amino acids. The CDR3 spells CATSRDVQPQHF. The CDR3 nucleotides read TGTGCCACCAGTCGGGATGTACAGCCCCAGCATTTT.

The chain links TRBV28 to TRBJ1-5, with 8 bases aligning to TRBD1. From germline, CDR1 is MDHEN and CDR2 SYDVKM. V lost 3 bases and J lost 7; bases outside the gene matches: 5. This CDR3 has 14 amino acids. The CDR3 is CASSFPQGAQPQHF. The DNA for the CDR3 is TGTGCCAGCAGTTTCCCCCAGGGGGCCCAGCCCCAGCATTTT.

The rearrangement links TRBV7-9 to TRBJ1-2; a possible D gene is TRBD1 (5 bases). The CDR3 length is 14 residues. Trimming stripped 1 base from V and 4 bases from J, with 10 bases between. Germline V lookup: CDR1 SEHNR, CDR2 FQNEAQ (reference sequence). The DNA of the CDR3 is TGTGCCAGCAGCTTAGTAGACAGCTTCTATGGCTACACCTTC. Amino acid sequence: CASSLVDSFYGYTF.

The gene calls are TRBV11-3 and TRBJ2-7, with 9 bases matching TRBD2. Germline V gene sequence: CDR1 SGHNT, CDR2 YENEEA. The CDR3 contains 13 residues. V was clipped by 5 bases and J by 7 bases; unmatched bases: 6. The chain's CDR3 is CASSQTSGTEQYF. CDR3 nucleotide sequence: TGTGCCAGCAGCCAGACTAGCGGTACGGAGCAGTACTTC. Full variable domain (remainder filled in from reference TRBV11-3 and TRBJ2-7): EAGVVQSPRYKIIEKKQPVAFWCNPISGHNTLYWYLQNLGQGPELLIRYENEEAVDDSQLPKDRFSAERLKGVDSTLKIQPAELGDSAVYLCASSQTSGTEQYFGPGTRLTVT.

This clone was detected ten times or more. The rearrangement links TRBV6-6 to TRBJ2-2; 10 nucleotides agree with TRBD1. CDR1 MNHNY and CDR2 SVGAGI come from the germline V gene (reference sequence). The CDR3 is 15 residues long. V gave up 6 bases and J gave up 5 bases; unmatched junction bases: 6. The CDR3, as DNA: TGTGCCAGCAGAGCAGGGACAGGGGCGACCGGGGAGCTGTTTTTT. This encodes CASRAGTGATGELFF.

The rearrangement joins TRBV5-1 to TRBJ2-7; 10 bases match TRBD1. The CDR3 totals 16 residues. Germline assignment: CDR1 SGHRS and CDR2 YFSETQ. V lost 4 bases, J lost 2 bases, and 9 bases stayed unmatched. CDR3 region: CASSPLTGQGAYEQYF. CDR3 DNA: TGCGCCAGCAGCCCCTTAACTGGACAGGGGGCCTACGAGCAGTACTTC.